This T cell receptor (beta chain) was retrieved from a study of cytomegalovirus exposure and HLA in healthy donors. Broader study findings: Certain indistinguishable V segments, among them TRBV6-2 and TRBV6-3, were excluded.

Of note for this clone: Its target is not known.

The V segment lost 5 bases and the J segment 9 bases; nucleotides outside the gene matches: 12. The V gene's germline CDR1 is MNHEY and CDR2 SMNVEV (reference sequence). CDR3 size: 15 residues. A multiplex PCR was run with 60 Vbeta primers and 13 Jbeta primers. Sequencing was performed with immunoSEQ multiplex PCR; in TCRdb, only in-frame clones are kept and a portion is missing. The table lists over 50,000 clones, 80% to 90% of them singletons, with about 1.6% in the top ten. This rearrangement joins TRBV27 to TRBJ1-2; TRBD1 aligns across 10 bases. The clonotype comes from a man aged 30-40 years in good health and CMV-seropositive. The sequencing sample was made of PBMCs. The CDR3 reads CASSTPGQGLPSYTF. The CDR3 region has the DNA TGTGCCAGCAGTACTCCGGGACAGGGGTTGCCTAGCTACACCTTC.